This T cell receptor beta chain is from a study of response to subunit inactivated influenza vaccine. A single record per CDR3 protein comes from TCRdb applying MiXCR to the RT-PCR reads. The sample records approximately 570,000 distinct CDR3 sequences, less than 10% being singletons. Sequencing was performed on PBMCs from blood, taken around 25 months after vaccination. The sequence was collected from a man aged 45 to 75 who received an inactivated influenza vaccine.

CDR3 coding DNA: TGTGCCAGCATTTACGGACAGAACACCGGGGAGCTGTTTTTT. Its translation: CASIYGQNTGELFF. The chain links TRBV28 to TRBJ2-2, with a possible D match to TRBD1 (5 bases). Germline CDR1 is MDHEN and CDR2 is SYDVKM. This CDR3 spans 14 amino acids. Deletions cut 7 bases from V and 1 base from J, with 10 bases between.